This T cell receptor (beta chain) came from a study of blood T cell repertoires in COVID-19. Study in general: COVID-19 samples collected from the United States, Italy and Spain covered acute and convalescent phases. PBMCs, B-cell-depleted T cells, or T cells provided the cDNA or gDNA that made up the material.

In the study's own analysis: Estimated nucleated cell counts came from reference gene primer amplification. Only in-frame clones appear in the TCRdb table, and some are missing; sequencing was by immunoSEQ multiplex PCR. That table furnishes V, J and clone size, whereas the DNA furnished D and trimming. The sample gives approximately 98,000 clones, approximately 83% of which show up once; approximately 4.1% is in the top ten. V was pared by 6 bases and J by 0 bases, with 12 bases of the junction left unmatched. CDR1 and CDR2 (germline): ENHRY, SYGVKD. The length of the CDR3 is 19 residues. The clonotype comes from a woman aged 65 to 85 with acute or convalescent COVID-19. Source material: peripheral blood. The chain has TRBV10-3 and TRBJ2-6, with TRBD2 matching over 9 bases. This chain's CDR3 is CAISLASGALSSGANVLTF. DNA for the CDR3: TGTGCCATCAGCCTCGCTAGCGGGGCCCTCTCCTCTGGGGCCAACGTCCTGACTTTC.